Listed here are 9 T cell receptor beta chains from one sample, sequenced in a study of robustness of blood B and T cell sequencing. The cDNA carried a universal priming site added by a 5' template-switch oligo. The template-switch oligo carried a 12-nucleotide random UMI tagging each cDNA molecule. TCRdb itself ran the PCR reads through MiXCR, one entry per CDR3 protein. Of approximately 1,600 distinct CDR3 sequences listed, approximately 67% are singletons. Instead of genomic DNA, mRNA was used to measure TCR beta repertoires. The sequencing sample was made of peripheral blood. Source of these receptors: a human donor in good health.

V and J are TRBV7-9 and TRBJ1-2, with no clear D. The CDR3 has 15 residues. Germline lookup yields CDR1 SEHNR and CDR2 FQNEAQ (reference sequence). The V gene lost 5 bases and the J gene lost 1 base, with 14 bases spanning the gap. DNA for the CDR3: TGTGCCAGCAGCCCACCCCGTCCAAATAACTATGGCTACACCTTC. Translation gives CASSPPRPNNYGYTF.

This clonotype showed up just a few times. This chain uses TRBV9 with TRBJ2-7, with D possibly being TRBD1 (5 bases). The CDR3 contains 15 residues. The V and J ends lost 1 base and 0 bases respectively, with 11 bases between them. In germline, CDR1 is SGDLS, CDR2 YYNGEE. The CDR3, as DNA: TGTGCCAGCAGCGTAACAGGCTCGGGCTCCTACGAGCAGTACTTC. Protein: CASSVTGSGSYEQYF.

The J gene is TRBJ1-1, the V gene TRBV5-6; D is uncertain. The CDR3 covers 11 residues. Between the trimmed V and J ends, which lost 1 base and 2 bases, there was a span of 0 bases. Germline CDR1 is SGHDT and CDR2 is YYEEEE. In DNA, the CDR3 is TGTGCCAGCAGCTTGAACACTGAAGCTTTCTTT. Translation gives CASSLNTEAFF.

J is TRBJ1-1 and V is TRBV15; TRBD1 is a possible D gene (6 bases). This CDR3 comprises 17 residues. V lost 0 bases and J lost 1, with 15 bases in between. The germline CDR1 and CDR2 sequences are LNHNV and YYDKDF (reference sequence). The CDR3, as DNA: TGTGCCACCAGCAGAGATAGGGGTGGGGGGCGGAACACTGAAGCTTTCTTT. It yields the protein CATSRDRGGGRNTEAFF.

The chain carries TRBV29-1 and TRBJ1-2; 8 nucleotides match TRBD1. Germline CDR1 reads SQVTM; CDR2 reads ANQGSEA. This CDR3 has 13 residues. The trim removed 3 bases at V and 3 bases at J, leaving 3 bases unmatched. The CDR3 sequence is CSVDPGGDYGYTF. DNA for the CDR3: TGCAGCGTTGACCCAGGGGGCGACTATGGCTACACCTTC.

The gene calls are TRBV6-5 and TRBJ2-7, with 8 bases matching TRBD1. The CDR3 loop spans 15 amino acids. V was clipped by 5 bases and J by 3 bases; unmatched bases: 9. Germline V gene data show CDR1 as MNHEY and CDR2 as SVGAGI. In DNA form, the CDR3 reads TGTGCCAGCAGTCCCGGGACAGGTAGGGACTACGAGCAGTACTTC. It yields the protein CASSPGTGRDYEQYF.

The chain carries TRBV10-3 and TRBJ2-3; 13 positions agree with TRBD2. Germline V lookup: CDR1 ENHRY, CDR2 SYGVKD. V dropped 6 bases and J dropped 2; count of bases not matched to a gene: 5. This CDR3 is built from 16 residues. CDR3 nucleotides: TGTGCCATCAGGATGACTAGCGGGGGGAACACAGATACGCAGTATTTT. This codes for CAIRMTSGGNTDTQYF.

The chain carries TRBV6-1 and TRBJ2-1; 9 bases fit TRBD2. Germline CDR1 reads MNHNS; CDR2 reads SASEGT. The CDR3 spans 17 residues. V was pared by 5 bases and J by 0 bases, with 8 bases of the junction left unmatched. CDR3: CASSPLAGTSSYNEQFF. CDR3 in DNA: TGTGCCAGCAGTCCTCTAGCGGGGACGAGCTCCTACAATGAGCAGTTCTTC.

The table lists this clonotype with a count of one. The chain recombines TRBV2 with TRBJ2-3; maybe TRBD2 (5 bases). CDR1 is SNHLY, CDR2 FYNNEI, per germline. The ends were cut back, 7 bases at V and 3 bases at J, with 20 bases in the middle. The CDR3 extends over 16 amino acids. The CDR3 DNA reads TGTGCCAGCACCGAAATGGACTTTAGTTCTACAGATACGCAGTATTTT. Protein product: CASTEMDFSSTDTQYF.